This T cell receptor beta chain originates from a study of blood T cell repertoires in COVID-19. The wider study: Samples of COVID-19 (acute and convalescent) were obtained from the United States, Italy and Spain.

Per the germline V gene, CDR1 is MNHNY and CDR2 is SVGAGI (reference sequence). The CDR3 loop spans 13 amino acids. V dropped 2 bases and J dropped 5; count of bases not matched to a gene: 2. Measured with immunoSEQ multiplex PCR; TCRdb has only the in-frame clones, and not every one. This sample yields about half a million clones, of which roughly 85% are seen a single time; approximately 3.4% belongs to the top ten. The chain joins TRBV6-6 to TRBJ2-7; 8 bases line up with TRBD1. The specimen sequenced was peripheral blood. The TCR comes from a human donor in a cohort sampled during active COVID-19. The CDR3 DNA is TGTGCCAGCAGTTACAAGGACAGGGACGAGCAGTACTTC. As protein: CASSYKDRDEQYF.